This section outlines one T cell receptor beta chain sequence together with its context. This sample was taken from a study of shared clonotypes between healthy human individuals. Repertoires were generated with immunoSEQ multiplex PCR, while TCRdb's copy carries only in-frame clones and drops some. The sample holds about 2.4 million clones, more than 85% seen once. This CDR3 region has 15 residues. The V gene end was trimmed by 6 bases and the J gene end by 7 bases; junction bases not matched to a gene: 9. Germline V gene data show CDR1 as MNHNS and CDR2 as SASEGT. The origin of this receptor is a man between 18 and 35 years old in good health. Some clones in this sample may be carry-over from other donors' samples. The chain has TRBV6-1 and TRBJ1-5, with 10 nucleotides matching TRBD1. The sequenced sample was naive CD4+ T cells from PBMCs. Regarding subset: CD45RA+ positively selected. CDR3 sequence (DNA): TGTGCCAGCAGGGGGACAGGGGTGGGGAGCCAGCCCCAGCATTTT. It is translated as CASRGTGVGSQPQHF.